Listed here are 18 T cell receptor beta chains from one sample, sequenced in a study of blood T cell repertoires in COVID-19. The repertoire was sequenced with immunoSEQ multiplex PCR; TCRdb's copy has only in-frame clones and lacks some. The sample lists 150,000 to 200,000 clones; roughly 79% were seen once. Input material: peripheral blood. The receptors were sampled from a woman aged 80 or over with COVID-19, enrolled during active disease.

J is TRBJ2-1 and V is TRBV19; TRBD2 matches 14 bases. Germline lookup yields CDR1 LNHDA and CDR2 SQIVND (reference sequence). The length of the CDR3 is 15 residues. Trimming at V came to 3 bases and at J to 7 bases, leaving 2 bases not matched to a gene. The CDR3 sequence: CASSMGTSGRNEQFF. The CDR3 DNA reads TGTGCCAGTAGTATGGGGACTAGCGGGAGAAATGAGCAGTTCTTC.

J is TRBJ2-3 and V is TRBV9; possibly TRBD2 for D (5 bases). Germline V gene sequence: CDR1 SGDLS, CDR2 YYNGEE. V gave up 0 bases and J gave up 1 base, with 12 bases separating them. The CDR3 runs to 16 residues. The CDR3 loop is CASSVDSGRGTDTQYF. Written as DNA, the CDR3 is TGTGCCAGCAGCGTAGATTCCGGGCGGGGCACAGATACGCAGTATTTT.

The chain carries TRBV2 and TRBJ2-5; TRBD1 might be the D (6 bases). V lost 6 bases, J lost 0 bases, and 17 bases lay in between. Germline V gene lookup returns CDR1 SNHLY and CDR2 FYNNEI. This CDR3 is 16 amino acids long. CDR3 bases: TGTGCCAGCAGCCTGGGAAGGGGGTACTACCAAGAGACCCAGTACTTC. Its protein product is CASSLGRGYYQETQYF. The full variable domain, completed using reference TRBV2 and TRBJ2-5, is EPEVTQTPSHQVTQMGQEVILRCVPISNHLYFYWYRQILGQKVEFLVSFYNNEISEKSEIFDDQFSVERPDGSNFTLKIRSTKLEDSAMYFCASSLGRGYYQETQYFGPGTRLLVL.

The chain links TRBV5-1 to TRBJ2-7, with 8 bases that match TRBD2. CDR1 and CDR2 from the germline V gene are SGHRS and YFSETQ. V lost 3 bases and J lost 7; bases outside the gene matches: 9. This CDR3 region has 14 residues. This chain's CDR3 is CASSSWTSSEEQYF. The CDR3 bases are TGCGCCAGCAGCTCATGGACTAGCTCGGAGGAGCAGTACTTC.

V and J are TRBV19 and TRBJ1-5; D might be TRBD1 (5 bases). The CDR3 sequence is 15 residues long. V lost 8 bases and J 6 bases, leaving 20 bases between the germline ends. Germline lookup yields CDR1 LNHDA and CDR2 SQIVND (reference sequence). The CDR3 here is CASESGRGLGQPQHF. CDR3 nucleotides: TGTGCCAGTGAATCGGGACGGGGGTTAGGTCAGCCCCAGCATTTT.

The sample holds a few counts of this clone. The chain links TRBV10-2 to TRBJ2-2; TRBD1 is a possible D gene (5 bases). Germline V gene sequence: CDR1 WSHSY, CDR2 SAAADI. V lost 3 bases and J 5 bases, leaving 10 bases between the germline ends. The CDR3 covers 14 residues. The CDR3 loop is CASSDRVRTGELFF. In DNA form, the CDR3 reads TGCGCCAGCAGTGACAGGGTCCGAACCGGGGAGCTGTTTTTT.

The chain recombines TRBV2 with TRBJ1-2, with a possible D match to TRBD1 (5 bases). The CDR3 is 13 residues long. V was pared by 5 bases and J by 7 bases, with 14 bases between. Germline V gene data show CDR1 as SNHLY and CDR2 as FYNNEI. The CDR3 region is CASSTLQVAGYTF. CDR3 DNA sequence: TGTGCCAGCAGTACGCTACAGGTCGCTGGCTACACCTTC.

The chain uses TRBV7-2 and TRBJ2-2, with a possible D match to TRBD1 (6 bases). The germline V and J ends were trimmed by 3 bases and 3 bases, with 8 bases remaining between them. CDR1 SGHTA and CDR2 FQGNSA come from the germline V gene. This CDR3 is built from 14 residues. CDR3 nucleotide sequence: TGTGCCAGCAGCTTGACAGGATACACCGGGGAGCTGTTTTTT. It encodes CASSLTGYTGELFF.

This chain connects TRBV11-3 to TRBJ2-3, with D maybe TRBD2 (6 bases). The CDR3 contains 15 residues. Germline CDR1 reads SGHNT; CDR2 reads YENEEA. V was shortened by 1 base and J by 2 bases, with 10 bases between the two germline ends. The chain's CDR3 is CASSLGGTYTDTQYF. The CDR3, as DNA: TGTGCCAGCAGCTTAGGAGGGACTTACACAGATACGCAGTATTTT.

This clone was observed a single time. The chain joins TRBV21-1 to TRBJ1-1. TRBV21-1 is flagged as a pseudogene. There are 15 residues in the CDR3. CDR3: CASSRTREENTEAFF. The CDR3 coding sequence is TGTGCCAGCAGCAGAACCAGGGAGGAGAACACTGAAGCTTTCTTT.

V gene TRBV3-1 (or the pseudogene TRBV3-2) combines with J gene TRBJ2-1; D perhaps matches TRBD1 (6 bases). The CDR3 is 13 amino acids. The V and J ends lost 2 bases and 10 bases respectively, with 12 bases between them. Looked up from germline, CDR1 is LGHDT and CDR2 is YNNKEL (reference sequence). The CDR3 DNA follows: TGTGCCAGCAGCCAAAGGGACAAGGGAGAGCAGTTCTTC. It translates to CASSQRDKGEQFF.

CDR3 residues: CASSLGVTEAFF. DNA for the CDR3: TGTGCCAGCAGTTTAGGAGTGACTGAAGCTTTCTTT. This sequence joins TRBV12-3 or TRBV12-4 and TRBJ1-1, with D uncertain. The germline V and J ends were trimmed by 1 base and 5 bases, with 5 bases remaining between them. CDR3 length equals 12 residues.

This chain connects TRBV2 to TRBJ1-5; D perhaps matches TRBD1 (5 bases). CDR1 and CDR2 from the germline V gene are SNHLY and FYNNEI. V was pared by 8 bases and J by 4 bases, with 12 bases between. This CDR3 has 13 residues. The CDR3 DNA follows: TGTGCCAGCCGGCGGGGCAGTAATCAGCCCCAGCATTTT. As protein: CASRRGSNQPQHF.

The rearrangement joins TRBV27 to TRBJ2-1; 10 bases agree with TRBD2. This CDR3 comprises 16 residues. Germline CDR1 MNHEY, CDR2 SMNVEV (reference sequence). The trim removed 6 bases at V and 0 bases at J, leaving 5 bases unmatched. For the CDR3, the DNA is TGTGCCAGCAGCCAATCTAGCGGGAGCTCCTACAATGAGCAGTTCTTC. Residues: CASSQSSGSSYNEQFF.

The rearrangement links TRBV28 to TRBJ1-2, with 7 bases fitting TRBD1. The germline V gene has CDR1 MDHEN and CDR2 SYDVKM. V trimming: 6 bases; J trimming: 13 bases; junction bases outside the gene matches: 17. There are 14 residues in the CDR3. CDR3 DNA sequence: TGTGCCAGCAGGGGCGCCGGGGACAGAGGCAGTTGCACCTTC. Its protein is CASRGAGDRGSCTF.

V is TRBV9 and J is TRBJ1-1, with TRBD1 matching over 8 bases. Trimming cost V 3 bases and J 1 base; bases outside gene matches: 11. This CDR3 is 17 amino acids long. Germline V CDR1 and CDR2: SGDLS, YYNGEE. The CDR3 region is CASSEGMTGVKNTEAFF. As DNA, the CDR3 is TGTGCCAGCAGCGAGGGAATGACAGGGGTCAAGAACACTGAAGCTTTCTTT.

The V gene is TRBV18, the J gene TRBJ2-1; 8 bases are a match to TRBD1. Looked up from germline, CDR1 is KGHSH and CDR2 is LQKENI. The V gene end was trimmed by 0 bases and the J gene end by 8 bases; junction bases not matched to a gene: 6. The length of the CDR3 is 15 residues. The CDR3 sequence: CASSPPVQGAYEQFF. CDR3 DNA: TGTGCCAGCTCACCACCCGTCCAGGGGGCCTATGAGCAGTTCTTC.

This rearrangement joins TRBV24-1 to TRBJ2-1; D unclear. Germline CDR1 KGHDR, CDR2 SFDVKD. The CDR3 is made up of 14 amino acids. With 1 base removed from V and 7 bases from J, the gap between germline ends came to 10 bases. CDR3 in DNA: TGTGCCACCAGTGATTTTAGGCAGGTAAATGAGCAGTTCTTC. Residues: CATSDFRQVNEQFF.